This T cell receptor (beta chain) was identified in a study of T-cell reconstitution after alpha-beta-depleted transplantation in children. V was shortened by 4 bases and J by 7 bases, with 11 bases between the two germline ends. The CDR3 extends over 13 amino acids. The TCRbeta library was prepared with unique molecular identifiers. TCRdb recomputed calls from the PCR reads with MiXCR, one row per CDR3 protein. The repertoire includes 900,000 or so distinct CDR3 sequences, 15% to 20% of them detected once, and roughly 5% sits in the top ten. The starting material was PBMCs, mostly from graft donor cells, obtained 360 days after TCRalphabeta/CD19-depleted stem cell transplant. This sequence joins TRBV12-3 or TRBV12-4 and TRBJ1-5; the D gene is possibly TRBD1 (5 bases). The source is a male patient aged 10 to 17 who had a stem cell transplant for acute lymphoblastic leukemia, so the T cells may come from the graft donor. Here the CDR3 DNA reads TGTGCCAGCAGTTCGGGGGGGATCCAGCCCCAGCATTTT. Translation: CASSSGGIQPQHF.